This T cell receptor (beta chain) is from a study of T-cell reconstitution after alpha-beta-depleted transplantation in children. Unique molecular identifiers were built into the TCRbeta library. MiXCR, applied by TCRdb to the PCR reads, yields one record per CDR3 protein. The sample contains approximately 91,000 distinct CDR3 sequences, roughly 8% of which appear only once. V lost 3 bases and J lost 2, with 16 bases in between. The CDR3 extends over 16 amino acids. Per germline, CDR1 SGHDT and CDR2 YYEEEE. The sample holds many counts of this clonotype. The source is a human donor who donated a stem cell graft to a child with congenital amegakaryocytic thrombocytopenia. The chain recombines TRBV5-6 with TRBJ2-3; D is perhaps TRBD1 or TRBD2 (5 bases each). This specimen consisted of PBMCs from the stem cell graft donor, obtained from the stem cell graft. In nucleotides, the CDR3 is TGTGCCAGCAGCTCGTCGCAGGGCGGACTCACAGATACGCAGTATTTT. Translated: CASSSSQGGLTDTQYF.